This section outlines one T cell receptor (beta chain) sequence together with its context. Its antigen remains unidentified. These data are taken from a study of shared clonotypes between healthy human individuals. This CDR3 comprises 14 residues. CDR1 MNHEY and CDR2 SMNVEV come from the germline V gene (reference sequence). Unmatched junction bases numbered 8, after V lost 6 bases and J lost 7 bases. This table comes from immunoSEQ multiplex PCR, and its TCRdb copy is limited to in-frame clones, with some not included. This sample carries 700,000 or so clones, less than 80% of them seen once, and the ten largest clones take about 2%. Study-wide points: Only blood samples were collected, and tissue repertoires likely differ. Clonotypes which were not shared had lower generation probabilities than clonotypes that all four donors shared. When naive CD4 clonotypes were compared across several donors, around 5% were shared.

This clonotype was sampled from a woman aged 25 to 39 in good health. The specimen was memory CD4+ T cells sorted from blood. Subset reported: CD45RA-negative fraction. The J gene is TRBJ1-4, the V gene TRBV27, with 7 bases identical to TRBD1. The CDR3: CASSRGMTAEKLFF. In DNA form, the CDR3 reads TGTGCCAGCAGCAGGGGGATGACAGCTGAAAAACTGTTTTTT.